The clone carrying this T cell receptor beta chain showed up just once. The antigen remains unidentified. The CDR3 is made up of 13 amino acids. Germline V lookup: CDR1 MNHEY, CDR2 SMNVEV (reference sequence). V shed 2 bases and J shed 0 bases, with 4 bases lying between them. Time point denoted: week 35, safety follow-up. Every single dose of the vaccine, 300 ug of mutant IDH1 20-mer peptide, came with topical imiquimod. Patients were given eight vaccinations, scheduled in weeks 1, 3, 5, 7, 11, 15, 19 and 23. This specimen belongs to a study of a mutant IDH1 vaccine in newly diagnosed glioma. About the research overall: Vaccination began 4-6 weeks post radiotherapy alone, or with temozolomide cycles. Notes on the study in general: Among patients, around 93% showed immune responses induced by the vaccine.

Sequencing was performed with immunoSEQ multiplex PCR; in TCRdb, only in-frame clones are kept and a portion is missing. The data show around 60,000 clones, around 80% seen once. The receptor was derived from a man between 25 and 39 years old with glioma. The J gene is TRBJ1-1, the V gene TRBV27; D remains unclear. Sequencing was performed on PBMCs, taken from a glioma patient whose treatment included an IDH1 peptide vaccine. CDR3 in amino acids: CASSLEVNTEAFF. CDR3 nucleotide sequence: TGTGCCAGCAGTTTAGAGGTGAACACTGAAGCTTTCTTT.